This T cell receptor (beta chain) appears in the sequencing data of a study of tumor and adjacent non-tumor tissue in lung cancer. For the study at large: Patients comprised 12 adenocarcinoma, a couple of squamous cell carcinoma and 1 small cell lung cancer.

Germline V gene lookup returns CDR1 MNHNS and CDR2 SASEGT. This CDR3 comprises 16 residues. Study observations and caveats: Tumor tissue had significantly higher TCR diversity than normal lung.

This sample's RNA came from whole unsorted tissue. About this clonotype itself: What it binds is not known. Sequence at one end of the junction differs from germline and may be a read error.

A modified ARM-PCR protocol with three rounds of nested PCR amplified TCRbeta. One entry per CDR3 protein results from TCRdb running MiXCR on the multiplex PCR reads. The top ten clones hold around 12% of a sample with 65,000 to 95,000 distinct CDR3 sequences, around 65% of them seen once. The chain carries TRBV6-1 and TRBJ2-1; 9 nucleotides match TRBD2. The receptor's source is an older woman with non-small cell lung cancer. Sequencing input: lung tumor tissue. CDR3 DNA sequence: TGTGCCGGCAGTGTGGTGTTGGAACTAGCGGGCGGCAAGCAGTTCTTC. Translating it yields CAGSVVLELAGGKQFF.